This record looks at one T cell receptor beta chain sequence and its context. This sample was included in a study of blood T cell repertoires in COVID-19. Looking at the study overall: Samples taken during acute and convalescent COVID-19 were collected in the United States, Italy and Spain. Nucleic acid was either cDNA or gDNA, and it came from T cells, B-cell-depleted T cells, or PBMCs.

Here immunoSEQ multiplex PCR was the method, and the copy in TCRdb shows in-frame clones only, minus some. Of 160,000 or so clones listed, about four fifths were seen once; the top ten hold 8% to 9.5%. The CDR3 extends over 15 amino acids. Germline V lookup: CDR1 SGHRS, CDR2 YFSETQ. Trimming took 0 bases from V and 4 from J, leaving 14 bases between them. The chain joins TRBV5-1 to TRBJ2-7, with a tentative D call TRBD2 (5 bases). The sequencing input was peripheral blood. This clonotype was sampled from a woman aged 70-85 years with acute or convalescent COVID-19. CDR3 DNA: TGCGCCAGCAGCTTGGGTCTAGGAGGCAGTTACGAGCAGTACTTC. It encodes CASSLGLGGSYEQYF.